The rows below give T cell receptor beta chains drawn from one sample of a study of siplizumab effects on memory and regulatory T cells. This table comes from immunoSEQ multiplex PCR, and its TCRdb copy is limited to in-frame clones, with some not included. The sample has around 68,000 clones, approximately 88% seen once. Sample: Tregs sorted from blood. Source of these receptors: a human donor in good health. The CDR3 runs from the conserved cysteine through the conserved F or W. Fields, in order: clone size, V gene, D gene, J gene, CDR3 protein, CDR3 DNA. A D gene is named only where the DNA matches it firmly. Where a row states a size, it is once, few, many or the class of an expanded clone; other rows omit it.

abundance: .; v_gene: TRBV6-1; d_gene: .; j_gene: TRBJ1-5; CDR3aa: CASSEARRYSNQPQHF; CDR3nt: TGTGCCAGCAGTGAAGCGCGGAGGTATAGCAATCAGCCCCAGCATTTT
abundance: once; v_gene: TRBV29-1; d_gene: TRBD1; j_gene: TRBJ2-7; CDR3aa: CSAQSGTEIYEQYF; CDR3nt: TGCAGCGCCCAATCAGGGACAGAAATCTACGAGCAGTACTTC
abundance: once; v_gene: TRBV5-6; d_gene: .; j_gene: TRBJ1-2; CDR3aa: CASSFSGLYGYTF; CDR3nt: TGTGCCAGCAGCTTTTCCGGGCTGTATGGCTACACCTTC
abundance: .; v_gene: TRBV7-3; d_gene: .; j_gene: TRBJ2-1; CDR3aa: CASSSGKASEQFF; CDR3nt: TGTGCCAGCAGCTCTGGGAAAGCATCAGAGCAGTTCTTC
abundance: .; v_gene: TRBV5-1; d_gene: TRBD1; j_gene: TRBJ2-2; CDR3aa: CASSLSGTAVFRELFF; CDR3nt: TGCGCCAGCAGCTTGTCTGGGACAGCCGTTTTCCGGGAGCTGTTTTTT
abundance: .; v_gene: TRBV7-2; d_gene: TRBD1; j_gene: TRBJ2-5; CDR3aa: CASSFGRGRGETQYF; CDR3nt: TGTGCCAGCAGCTTCGGTAGGGGGCGCGGGGAGACCCAGTACTTC
abundance: .; v_gene: TRBV18; d_gene: .; j_gene: TRBJ1-4; CDR3aa: CASSTETGWEKLFF; CDR3nt: TGTGCCAGCTCAACAGAGACGGGGTGGGAAAAACTGTTTTTT
abundance: .; v_gene: TRBV7-9; d_gene: TRBD1; j_gene: TRBJ2-3; CDR3aa: CASSPPGQESTDTQYF; CDR3nt: TGTGCCAGCAGCCCGCCGGGACAGGAGAGCACAGATACGCAGTATTTT
abundance: .; v_gene: TRBV7-9; d_gene: .; j_gene: TRBJ1-1; CDR3aa: CASSFRGGTEAFF; CDR3nt: TGTGCCAGCAGTTTCCGGGGAGGCACTGAAGCTTTCTTT
abundance: .; v_gene: TRBV20-1; d_gene: .; j_gene: TRBJ2-7; CDR3aa: CSARSLYEQYF; CDR3nt: TGCAGTGCTAGAAGCCTTTACGAGCAGTACTTC
abundance: .; v_gene: TRBV11-2; d_gene: .; j_gene: TRBJ2-3; CDR3aa: CASSLVVPTDTQYF; CDR3nt: TGTGCCAGCAGCTTAGTCGTACCCACAGATACGCAGTATTTT
abundance: .; v_gene: TRBV5-4; d_gene: TRBD2; j_gene: TRBJ2-1; CDR3aa: CASSLAWIAGVPDEQFF; CDR3nt: TGTGCCAGCAGCTTGGCGTGGATAGCGGGAGTTCCCGATGAGCAGTTCTTC
abundance: .; v_gene: TRBV6-5; d_gene: .; j_gene: TRBJ2-3; CDR3aa: CAKTGGPSGTDTQYF; CDR3nt: TGTGCCAAGACCGGAGGGCCGTCTGGCACAGATACGCAGTATTTT
abundance: .; v_gene: TRBV5-4; d_gene: .; j_gene: TRBJ2-5; CDR3aa: CASSLDRPPRYF; CDR3nt: TGTGCCAGCAGCCTGGACAGACCGCCCCGGTACTTC
abundance: .; v_gene: TRBV2; d_gene: .; j_gene: TRBJ2-6; CDR3aa: CASSETALEANVLTF; CDR3nt: TGTGCCAGCAGTGAAACAGCCCTTGAGGCCAACGTCCTGACTTTC
abundance: .; v_gene: TRBV6-5; d_gene: .; j_gene: TRBJ1-1; CDR3aa: CASSYSPWAEAFF; CDR3nt: TGTGCCAGCAGTTATTCGCCTTGGGCCGAAGCTTTCTTT
abundance: .; v_gene: TRBV6-1; d_gene: TRBD1; j_gene: TRBJ1-5; CDR3aa: CASSEGTGWSNQPQHF; CDR3nt: TGTGCCAGCAGTGAAGGGACAGGGTGGAGCAATCAGCCCCAGCATTTT
abundance: .; v_gene: TRBV4-3; d_gene: .; j_gene: TRBJ1-2; CDR3aa: CASSPRRRSYGYTF; CDR3nt: TGCGCCAGCAGCCCCCGGCGGCGATCCTATGGCTACACCTTC
abundance: .; v_gene: TRBV18; d_gene: TRBD2; j_gene: TRBJ2-3; CDR3aa: CASSPPSGRVQDTQYF; CDR3nt: TGTGCCAGCTCACCACCGAGCGGGAGAGTTCAAGATACGCAGTATTTT
abundance: .; v_gene: TRBV5-1; d_gene: .; j_gene: TRBJ2-2; CDR3aa: CASSLPRGGTGELFF; CDR3nt: TGCGCCAGCAGCTTGCCCAGGGGGGGCACCGGGGAGCTGTTTTTT